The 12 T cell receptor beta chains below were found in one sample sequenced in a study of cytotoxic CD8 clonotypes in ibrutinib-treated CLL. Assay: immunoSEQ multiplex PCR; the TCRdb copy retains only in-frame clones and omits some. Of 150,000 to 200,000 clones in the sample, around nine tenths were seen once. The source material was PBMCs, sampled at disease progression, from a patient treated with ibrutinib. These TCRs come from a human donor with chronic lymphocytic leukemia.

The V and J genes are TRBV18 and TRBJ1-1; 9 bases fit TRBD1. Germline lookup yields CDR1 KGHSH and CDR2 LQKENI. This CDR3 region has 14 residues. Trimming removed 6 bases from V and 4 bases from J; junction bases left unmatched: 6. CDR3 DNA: TGTGCCAGCTCCCCTCCGACAGGGGGCACTGAAGCTTTCTTT. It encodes CASSPPTGGTEAFF.

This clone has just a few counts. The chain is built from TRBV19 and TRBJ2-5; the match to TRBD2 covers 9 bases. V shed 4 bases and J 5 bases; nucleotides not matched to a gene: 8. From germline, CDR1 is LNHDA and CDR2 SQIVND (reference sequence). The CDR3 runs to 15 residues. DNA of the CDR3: TGTGCCAGTAGTAATCCAGCGGGAGGTCGGGAGACCCAGTACTTC. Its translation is CASSNPAGGRETQYF.

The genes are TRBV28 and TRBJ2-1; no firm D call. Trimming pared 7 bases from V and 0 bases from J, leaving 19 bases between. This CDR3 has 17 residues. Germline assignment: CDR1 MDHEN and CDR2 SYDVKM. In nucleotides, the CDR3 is TGTGCCAGCACCCAAAGTGTGGGATTACACTCCTACAATGAGCAGTTCTTC. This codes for CASTQSVGLHSYNEQFF.

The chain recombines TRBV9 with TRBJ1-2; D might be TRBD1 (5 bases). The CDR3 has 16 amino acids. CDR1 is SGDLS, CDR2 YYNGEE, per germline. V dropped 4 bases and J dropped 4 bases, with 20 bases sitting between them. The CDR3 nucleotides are TGTGCCAGCAGCTCTAGCACCCAGGGCGGGGGCTATGGCTACACCTTC. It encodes CASSSSTQGGGYGYTF.

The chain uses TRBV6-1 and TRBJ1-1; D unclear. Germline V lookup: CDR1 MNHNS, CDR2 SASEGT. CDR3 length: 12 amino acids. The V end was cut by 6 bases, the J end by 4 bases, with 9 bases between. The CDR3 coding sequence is TGTGCCAGCAGGGAACCGAGCACTGAAGCTTTCTTT. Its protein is CASREPSTEAFF.

CDR3 protein: CAWSVQGSPLHF. In DNA form, the CDR3 reads TGTGCCTGGAGTGTACAAGGTTCACCCCTCCACTTT. This chain connects TRBV30 to TRBJ1-6; D gene uncertain. Germline assignment: CDR1 GTSNPN and CDR2 SVGIG (reference sequence). The V and J ends lost 0 bases and 9 bases respectively, with 6 bases between them. The CDR3 runs to 12 residues.

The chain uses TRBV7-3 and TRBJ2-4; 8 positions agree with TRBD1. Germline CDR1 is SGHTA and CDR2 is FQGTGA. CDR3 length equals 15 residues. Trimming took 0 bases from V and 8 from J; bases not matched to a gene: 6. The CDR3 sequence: CASSLTGQGSDIQYF. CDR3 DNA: TGTGCCAGCAGCTTAACCGGACAGGGAAGTGACATTCAGTACTTC.

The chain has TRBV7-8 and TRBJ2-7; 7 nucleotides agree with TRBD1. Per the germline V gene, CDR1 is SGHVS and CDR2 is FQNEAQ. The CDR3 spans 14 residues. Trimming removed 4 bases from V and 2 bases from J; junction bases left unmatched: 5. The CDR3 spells CASSSRQGTYEQYF. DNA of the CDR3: TGTGCCAGCAGCTCCCGACAGGGTACCTACGAGCAGTACTTC.

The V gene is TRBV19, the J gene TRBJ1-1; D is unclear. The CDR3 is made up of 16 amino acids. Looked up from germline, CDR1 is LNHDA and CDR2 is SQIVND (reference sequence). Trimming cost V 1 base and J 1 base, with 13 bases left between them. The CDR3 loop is CASSIGVGSQNTEAFF. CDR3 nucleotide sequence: TGTGCCAGTAGTATAGGGGTGGGGAGCCAGAACACTGAAGCTTTCTTT.

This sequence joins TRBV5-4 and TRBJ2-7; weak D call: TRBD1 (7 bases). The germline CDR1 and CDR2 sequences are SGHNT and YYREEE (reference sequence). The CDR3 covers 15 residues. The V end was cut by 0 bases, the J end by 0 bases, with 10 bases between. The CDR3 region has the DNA TGTGCCAGCAGCTTGGTCCAGGGGGGCTCCTACGAGCAGTACTTC. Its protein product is CASSLVQGGSYEQYF.

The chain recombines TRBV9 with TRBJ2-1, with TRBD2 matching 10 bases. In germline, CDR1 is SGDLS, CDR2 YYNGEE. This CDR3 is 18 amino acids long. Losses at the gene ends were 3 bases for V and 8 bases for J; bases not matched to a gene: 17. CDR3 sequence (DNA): TGTGCCAGCAGCGGGCCGAGGGGTAGCGGGAGGCCTTTGGATGAGCAGTTCTTC. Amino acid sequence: CASSGPRGSGRPLDEQFF. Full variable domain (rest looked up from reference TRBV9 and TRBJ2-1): DSGVTQTPKHLITATGQRVTLRCSPRSGDLSVYWYQQSLDQGLQFLIQYYNGEERAKGNILERFSAQQFPDLHSELNLSSLELGDSALYFCASSGPRGSGRPLDEQFFGPGTRLTVL.

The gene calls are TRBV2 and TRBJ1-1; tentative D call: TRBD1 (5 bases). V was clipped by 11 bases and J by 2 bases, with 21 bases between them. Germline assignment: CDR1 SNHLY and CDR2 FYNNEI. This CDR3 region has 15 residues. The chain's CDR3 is CARKKFWQGNTEAFF. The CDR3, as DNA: TGTGCCCGAAAGAAATTCTGGCAGGGAAACACTGAAGCTTTCTTT.